The present TCR beta chain was sequenced within a study of blood T cell repertoires in COVID-19. The overall study: Spain, Italy and the United States supplied samples that represented acute and convalescent COVID-19. PBMCs, B-cell-depleted T cells, or T cells provided the cDNA or gDNA that made up the material.

Adults between roughly 18 and 89 years of age took part from more than 20 US areas. CDR1 and CDR2 from the germline V gene are MNHEY and SMNVEV (reference sequence). J was trimmed by 0 bases and V by 3 bases; bases with no gene match: 3. The CDR3 contains 15 residues. Per the original methods: Amplification of reference gene primers provided the estimated nucleated cell counts. Assay used: immunoSEQ multiplex PCR; TCRdb lists only in-frame clones, some missing. V and J calls and clone size are copied from that table; D and trimming were computed from the DNA. This sample carries a few hundred thousand clones, roughly 89% of them seen once, and the ten largest clones take around 8.9%.

The TCR originated in a woman younger than 35 who had recovered from COVID-19. The genes are TRBV27 and TRBJ2-7; 9 positions agree with TRBD2. What was sequenced was PBMCs or T cells enriched from blood (not recorded which). The CDR3 region is CASSLAGGNSYEQYF. The CDR3 DNA sequence: TGTGCCAGCAGTTTGGCGGGGGGGAACTCCTACGAGCAGTACTTC.